The 10 T cell receptor beta chains given below trace back to one sample, sequenced in a study of response to subunit inactivated influenza vaccine. TCRdb used MiXCR to reprocess the RT-PCR reads, holding one entry per CDR3 protein. The sample records about 500,000 distinct CDR3 sequences, 16% being singletons. The specimen was CD4+ T cells sorted from PBMCs, collected about 23 months after vaccination. The receptors here all came from a man aged 45 to 70 who received an inactivated influenza vaccine.

This clonotype has a handful of counts. J is TRBJ2-2 and V is TRBV6-1; tentative D call: TRBD1 (6 bases). Trimming removed 5 bases at V and 7 bases at J, with 11 bases between. Germline CDR1 reads MNHNS; CDR2 reads SASEGT. This CDR3 is built from 13 residues. Here the CDR3 DNA reads TGTGCCAGCAGTAGGGACATTGACGGGGAGCTGTTTTTT. Its protein is CASSRDIDGELFF.

The rearrangement links TRBV20-1 to TRBJ2-7, with D possibly matching TRBD2 (7 bases). CDR3 length equals 16 residues. Trimming cost V 3 bases and J 1 base, with 19 bases left between them. The germline V gene has CDR1 DFQATT and CDR2 SNEGSKA (reference sequence). The CDR3 is CSASQSRGPSSYEQYF. For the CDR3, the DNA is TGCAGTGCTAGTCAGTCGCGGGGGCCGTCGTCCTACGAGCAGTACTTC.

This clonotype was counted only a few times. This chain uses TRBV6-4 with TRBJ1-6; D call uncertain. Germline CDR1 and CDR2: MRHNA and SNTAGT. Trimming removed 2 bases at V and 6 bases at J, with 5 bases between. The CDR3 extends over 13 amino acids. CDR3 region: CASSDQINSPLHF. The DNA for the CDR3 is TGTGCCAGCAGTGACCAAATTAATTCACCCCTCCACTTT.

The chain links TRBV27 to TRBJ2-2; 14 bases are shared with TRBD2. The CDR3 contains 19 residues. The ends lost 0 bases at V and 6 bases at J; junction bases unmatched: 9. Germline V lookup: CDR1 MNHEY, CDR2 SMNVEV (reference sequence). CDR3 bases: TGTGCCAGCAGTTTATCCAGGACTAGCGGGGGGAATTCACCCGGGGAGCTGTTTTTT. Amino acid sequence: CASSLSRTSGGNSPGELFF.

The chain couples TRBV20-1 to TRBJ1-4; D possibly corresponds to TRBD1 (5 bases). Trimming removed 0 bases at V and 12 bases at J, with 14 bases between. The CDR3 contains 13 residues. Germline CDR1 DFQATT, CDR2 SNEGSKA (reference sequence). The CDR3 loop is CSARDYQQAELFF. The DNA for the CDR3 is TGCAGTGCTAGAGATTACCAACAGGCGGAACTGTTTTTT.

This clonotype was observed many times. This sequence joins TRBV29-1 and TRBJ2-1; no reliable D call. The germline CDR1 and CDR2 sequences are SQVTM and ANQGSEA. Deletions cut 1 base from V and 2 bases from J, with 9 bases between. The CDR3 totals 14 residues. Written as DNA, the CDR3 is TGCAGCGTTGAAGCCGGGTCTGCCTACAATGAGCAGTTCTTC. It specifies CSVEAGSAYNEQFF.

This clonotype was detected ten times or more. The chain couples TRBV20-1 to TRBJ1-3; possible D gene TRBD1, 5 bases. This CDR3 spans 17 amino acids. Trimming stripped 2 bases from V and 0 bases from J, with 17 bases between. Germline V gene sequence: CDR1 DFQATT, CDR2 SNEGSKA (reference sequence). As DNA, the CDR3 is TGCAGTGCTAGAACCCGGCCGGGGGGAGTCTCTGGAAACACCATATATTTT. Protein product: CSARTRPGGVSGNTIYF.

A few counts support this clonotype. The rearrangement links TRBV7-2 to TRBJ2-3; D not resolved. Germline V gene sequence: CDR1 SGHTA, CDR2 FQGNSA. V was clipped by 4 bases and J by 8 bases, with 10 bases between them. The CDR3 runs to 12 residues. Here the CDR3 reads CASSSRWGTQYF. Written as DNA, the CDR3 is TGTGCCAGCAGCTCCAGGTGGGGTACGCAGTATTTT.

As DNA, the CDR3 is TGTGCCAGCAGCTTGTGGGGGGGGCTAGCTCAGCCCCAGCATTTT. Protein: CASSLWGGLAQPQHF. The V gene is TRBV5-6, the J gene TRBJ1-5, with D possibly TRBD1 on 6 matching bases. The CDR3 extends over 15 amino acids. V gave up 1 base and J gave up 6 bases, with 14 bases separating them. The germline gives CDR1 SGHDT, CDR2 YYEEEE.

The V call is TRBV28, the J call TRBJ1-1; 7 nucleotides align to TRBD1. This CDR3 region has 15 residues. Germline CDR1 reads MDHEN; CDR2 reads SYDVKM. With 2 bases clipped from V and 9 bases from J, the junction kept 12 bases outside the gene matches. Here the CDR3 reads CASSLKGAGGGKAFF. CDR3 coding DNA: TGTGCCAGCAGTTTAAAGGGGGCGGGAGGCGGAAAAGCTTTCTTT.